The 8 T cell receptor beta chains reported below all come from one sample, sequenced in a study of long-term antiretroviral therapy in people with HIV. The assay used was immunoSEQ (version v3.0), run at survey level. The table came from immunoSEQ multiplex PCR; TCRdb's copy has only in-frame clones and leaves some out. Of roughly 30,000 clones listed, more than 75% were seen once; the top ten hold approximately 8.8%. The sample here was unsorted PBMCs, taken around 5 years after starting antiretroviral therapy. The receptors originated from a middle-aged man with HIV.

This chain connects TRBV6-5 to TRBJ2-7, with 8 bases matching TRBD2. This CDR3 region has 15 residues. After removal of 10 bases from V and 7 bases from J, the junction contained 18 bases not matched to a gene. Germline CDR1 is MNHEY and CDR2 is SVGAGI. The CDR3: CATHFSGGASSEQYF. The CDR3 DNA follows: TGTGCCACCCATTTTTCCGGGGGGGCATCAAGTGAGCAGTACTTC.

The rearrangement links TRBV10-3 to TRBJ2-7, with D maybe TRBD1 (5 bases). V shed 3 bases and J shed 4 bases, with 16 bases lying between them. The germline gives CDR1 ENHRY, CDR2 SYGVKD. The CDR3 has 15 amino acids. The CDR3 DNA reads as TGTGCCATCAGTGAAGGGGCAGGAAACGAGTACGAGCAGTACTTC. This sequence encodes CAISEGAGNEYEQYF.

CDR3 amino acids: CSARVETQYF. As DNA, the CDR3 is TGCAGTGCTAGAGTAGAGACCCAGTACTTC. The rearrangement links TRBV20-1 to TRBJ2-5; no reliable D call. Germline loops: CDR1 DFQATT, CDR2 SNEGSKA (reference sequence). This CDR3 contains 10 residues. V was cut by 1 base and J by 4 bases, with 1 base left in between.

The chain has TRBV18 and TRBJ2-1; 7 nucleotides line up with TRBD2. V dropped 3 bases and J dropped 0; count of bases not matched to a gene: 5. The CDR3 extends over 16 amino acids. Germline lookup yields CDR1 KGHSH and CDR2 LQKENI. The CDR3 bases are TGTGCCAGCTCACCGCTAGCGGCGAGCTCCTACAATGAGCAGTTCTTC. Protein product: CASSPLAASSYNEQFF. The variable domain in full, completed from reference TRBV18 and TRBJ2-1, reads NAGVMQNPRHLVRRRGQEARLRCSPMKGHSHVYWYRQLPEEGLKFMVYLQKENIIDESGMPKERFSAEFPKEGPSILRIQQVVRGDSAAYFCASSPLAASSYNEQFFGPGTRLTVL.

Written as DNA, the CDR3 is TGTGCCAGCAGCGTACCGGACTATCGGGGCGAGCAGTACTTC. Its protein product is CASSVPDYRGEQYF. The chain joins TRBV2 to TRBJ2-7; perhaps TRBD2 as D (6 bases). Trimming took off 6 bases at V and 6 bases at J, with 18 bases between the two ends. The V gene's germline CDR1 is SNHLY and CDR2 FYNNEI. CDR3 length: 14 amino acids.

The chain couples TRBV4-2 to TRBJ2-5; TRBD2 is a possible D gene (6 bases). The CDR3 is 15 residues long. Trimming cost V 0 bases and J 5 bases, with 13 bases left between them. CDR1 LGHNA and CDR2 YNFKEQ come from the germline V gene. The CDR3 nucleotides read TGTGCCAGCAGCCAAGAGAGCACGAGCGGGGAGACCCAGTACTTC. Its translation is CASSQESTSGETQYF.

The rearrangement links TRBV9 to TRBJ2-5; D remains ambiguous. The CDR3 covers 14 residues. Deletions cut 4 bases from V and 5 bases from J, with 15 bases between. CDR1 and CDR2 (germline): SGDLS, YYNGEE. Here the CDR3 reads CASSPSPTTETQYF. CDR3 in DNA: TGTGCCAGCAGCCCCAGTCCCACTACGGAGACCCAGTACTTC.

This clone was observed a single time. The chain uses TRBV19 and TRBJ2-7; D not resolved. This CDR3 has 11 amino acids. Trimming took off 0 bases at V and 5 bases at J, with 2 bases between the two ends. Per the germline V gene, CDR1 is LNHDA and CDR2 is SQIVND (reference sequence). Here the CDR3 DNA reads TGTGCCAGTAGTATAGAGCACGAGCAGTACTTC. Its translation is CASSIEHEQYF.